These T cell receptor beta chains were read from a single sample in a study of T-cell reconstitution after alpha-beta-depleted transplantation in children. A single record per CDR3 protein comes from TCRdb applying MiXCR to the PCR reads. The table includes 80,000 to 100,000 distinct CDR3 sequences, less than 25% detected once. Sample: PBMCs, taken before TCRalphabeta/CD19-depleted stem cell transplant. The origin of the receptors is a boy between 2 and 15 years old with acute lymphoblastic leukemia, due to receive a stem cell transplant. The CDR3 runs from the conserved cysteine through the conserved F or W. D genes are given only for firm matches. The size field is filled for only some rows; it gives once, few, many or a size class.

j_call cdr3_length v_call d_call clone_size cdr3_aa cdr3_nt
TRBJ2-5 13 TRBV6-2/TRBV6-3 - - CASSYLGGETQYF TGTGCCAGCAGTTACTTGGGGGGAGAGACCCAGTACTTC
TRBJ2-2 12 TRBV29-1 - - CSVNQYTGELFF TGCAGCGTGAACCAGTACACCGGGGAGCTGTTTTTT
TRBJ2-1 11 TRBV25-1 - - CASSAHKEQFF TGTGCCAGCAGTGCGCACAAGGAGCAGTTCTTC
TRBJ2-2 16 TRBV6-1 - few CASTIYDSGGTGELFF TGTGCCAGCACCATCTATGATAGCGGAGGGACCGGGGAGCTGTTTTTT
TRBJ2-7 15 TRBV18 - few CASSPSGMSSYEQYF TGTGCCAGCTCTCCTTCGGGCATGAGCTCCTACGAGCAGTACTTC
TRBJ2-7 16 TRBV20-1 - - CSARGPAPAGPGEQYF TGCAGTGCTAGGGGCCCGGCTCCGGCGGGCCCGGGTGAGCAGTACTTC
TRBJ2-3 15 TRBV28 TRBD2 - CATLLKRGSTDTQYF TGTGCCACCCTCCTCAAGCGGGGTAGCACAGATACGCAGTATTTT
TRBJ2-5 16 TRBV6-5 - - CASSSLPVRSQETQYF TGTGCCAGCAGTTCCCTACCCGTGAGGAGCCAAGAGACCCAGTACTTC
TRBJ2-1 14 TRBV12-5 TRBD2 - CASGLSGSGNEQFF TGTGCTAGTGGTTTGAGCGGGAGTGGGAATGAGCAGTTCTTC
TRBJ2-3 15 TRBV4-1 TRBD2 - CASSKGGRGADTQYF TGCGCCAGCAGCAAGGGCGGGAGAGGGGCAGATACGCAGTATTTT
TRBJ2-3 14 TRBV11-2 - - CASSRDSITDTQYF TGTGCCAGCAGCCGCGACAGCATAACAGATACGCAGTATTTT
TRBJ2-5 17 TRBV21-1 - - CASSKLVGGPPQETQYF TGTGCCAGCAGCAAACTGGTTGGCGGGCCGCCTCAAGAGACCCAGTACTTC
TRBJ2-4 18 TRBV7-2 - - CASSLPPMGAGAKNIQYF TGTGCCAGCAGCTTACCGCCGATGGGGGCCGGAGCCAAAAACATTCAGTACTTC
TRBJ2-5 15 TRBV7-2 - - CASSLVTGAQETQYF TGTGCCAGCAGCTTAGTGACAGGAGCACAAGAGACCCAGTACTTC
TRBJ2-1 15 TRBV20-1 TRBD2 few CSARDYTSGSYEQFF TGCAGTGCTAGAGATTACACTAGCGGGAGCTATGAGCAGTTCTTC
TRBJ2-7 16 TRBV9 - - CASSVGSGGASYEQYF TGTGCCAGCAGCGTAGGAAGCGGAGGGGCTTCCTACGAGCAGTACTTC
TRBJ1-6 13 TRBV5-1 - - CASSSGRNSPLHF TGCGCCAGCAGCTCGGGCAGGAATTCACCCCTCCACTTT
TRBJ2-7 10 TRBV20-1 - - CSAQRGEQYF TGCAGTGCACAAAGAGGCGAGCAGTACTTC
TRBJ1-1 14 TRBV12-3/TRBV12-4 - many CASSFGVLNTEAFF TGTGCCAGCAGTTTTGGGGTATTGAACACTGAAGCTTTCTTT
TRBJ1-1 14 TRBV25-1 - - CASRGGFPNTEAFF TGTGCCAGCAGGGGGGGGTTCCCGAACACTGAAGCTTTCTTT
TRBJ2-7 15 TRBV28 TRBD2 - CASSLIGLVLDEQYF TGTGCCAGCAGTCTAATAGGACTAGTTCTCGACGAGCAGTACTTC
TRBJ2-5 14 TRBV7-8 - few CASSLRDLQETQYF TGTGCCAGCAGCCTCCGGGACTTACAAGAGACCCAGTACTTC
TRBJ1-2 14 TRBV29-1 - few CSVEDPPGGGGYTF TGCAGCGTTGAAGATCCTCCCGGGGGTGGAGGCTACACCTTC
TRBJ2-2 19 TRBV5-4 TRBD2 - CASSLPGTSGGRWSGALFF TGTGCCAGCAGCTTACCCGGGACTAGCGGAGGAAGGTGGTCCGGGGCGCTGTTTTTT
TRBJ2-7 12 TRBV10-2 - few CASSEWDYEQYF TGCGCCAGCAGTGAGTGGGATTACGAGCAGTACTTC
TRBJ1-5 16 TRBV28 - - CASSLDQGYSNQPQHF TGTGCCAGCAGTTTGGATCAGGGTTATAGCAATCAGCCCCAGCATTTT
TRBJ2-1 12 TRBV6-5 - - CASSYTHNEQFF TGTGCCAGCAGTTACACTCACAATGAGCAGTTCTTC
TRBJ2-1 13 TRBV20-1 TRBD2 few CSASAGGLNEQFF TGCAGTGCTAGCGCGGGAGGGTTGAATGAGCAGTTCTTC
TRBJ2-3 13 TRBV11-2 - few CASSFSVGDTQYF TGTGCCAGCAGCTTCTCGGTGGGCGATACGCAGTATTTT
TRBJ2-1 22 TRBV4-1 TRBD2 few CASSQDRTSGGTAGGRNNEQFF TGCGCCAGCAGCCAAGATCGGACTAGCGGAGGGACGGCGGGAGGCCGGAACAATGAGCAGTTCTTC
TRBJ2-7 12 TRBV5-1 TRBD2 - CASQASGGEQYF TGCGCCAGCCAAGCTAGCGGAGGGGAGCAGTACTTC
TRBJ1-1 17 TRBV25-1 - - CASSEGKTKELNTEAFF TGTGCCAGCAGTGAAGGTAAAACAAAAGAGCTGAACACTGAAGCTTTCTTT
TRBJ2-1 15 TRBV4-1 - few CASSQGSGGRNEQFF TGCGCCAGCAGCCAAGGCAGCGGAGGTAGGAATGAGCAGTTCTTC
TRBJ2-1 15 TRBV5-5 TRBD2 - CASSLLAGPYNEQFF TGTGCCAGCAGCTTACTAGCGGGACCATACAATGAGCAGTTCTTC
TRBJ2-6 16 TRBV15 - few CATSSRSNRGANVLTF TGTGCCACCAGCAGTAGAAGTAACAGAGGGGCCAACGTCCTGACTTTC
TRBJ2-1 13 TRBV2 - - CASSESTAVGQFF TGTGCCAGCAGTGAATCGACCGCCGTAGGGCAGTTCTTC
TRBJ2-7 13 TRBV4-1 - few CASSQGNSLEQYF TGCGCCAGCAGCCAAGGAAACTCTCTGGAGCAGTACTTC
TRBJ2-1 13 TRBV7-6 - few CASRDSGPNEQFF TGTGCCAGCAGGGACAGCGGCCCCAATGAGCAGTTCTTC
TRBJ1-2 13 TRBV5-1 - - CASSAYREGGYTF TGCGCCAGCAGCGCGTACAGGGAGGGCGGCTACACCTTC
TRBJ2-2 17 TRBV11-2 - - CASSLDSGGGNTGELFF TGTGCCAGCAGCTTAGATAGTGGAGGTGGGAACACCGGGGAGCTGTTTTTT